Below are 29 T cell receptor beta chains sequenced from a single sample in a study of immune characterization of retroperitoneal liposarcoma. TCRdb recomputed calls from the PCR reads with MiXCR, one row per CDR3 protein. The sample lists approximately 3,200 distinct CDR3 sequences; about 47% were seen once. Sequences were obtained from tumor tissue. The receptor set was obtained from a male donor with retroperitoneal liposarcoma.

This chain connects TRBV6-1 to TRBJ1-6; 7 bases agree with TRBD1. The germline V gene encodes CDR1 MNHNS and CDR2 SASEGT. The junction had 14 bases not matched to a gene; V was cut back by 4 bases and J by 11 bases. CDR3 length: 16 amino acids. In nucleotides, the CDR3 is TGTGCCAGCAGTGCCGGGACAGCAAGGGCCCGGGCACCCCTCCACTTT. This gives the protein CASSAGTARARAPLHF.

The V call is TRBV12-3 or TRBV12-4, the J call TRBJ2-7; no reliable D call. Trimming left V 2 bases short and J 7 bases short, with 12 bases between. The CDR3 spans 13 residues. The CDR3 reads CASSLSTYNEQYF. The CDR3 DNA reads TGTGCCAGCAGTTTAAGTACGTACAATGAGCAGTACTTC.

In its sample, this clonotype was seen a few times. The chain recombines TRBV6-1 with TRBJ1-2; D remains unclear. CDR3 length: 14 amino acids. Trimming left V 0 bases short and J 8 bases short, with 13 bases between. CDR1 and CDR2 (germline): MNHNS, SASEGT. CDR3 protein: CASSEAVGKGGYTF. The CDR3 DNA is TGTGCCAGCAGTGAAGCAGTGGGTAAAGGAGGCTACACCTTC.

The chain recombines TRBV12-3 or TRBV12-4 with TRBJ2-1, with 9 positions matching TRBD1. After removal of 6 bases from V and 7 bases from J, the junction contained 10 bases not matched to a gene. This CDR3 is built from 15 residues. DNA of the CDR3: TGTGCCAGCAGCCCAGGACAGGGGTGGGGGAATGAGCAGTTCTTC. Amino acid sequence: CASSPGQGWGNEQFF.

This clonotype was counted a single time. The V gene is TRBV7-4, the J gene TRBJ2-5; 8 positions match TRBD2. The CDR3 spans 16 residues. Germline lookup yields CDR1 SGHVT and CDR2 SQSDAQ. With 3 bases clipped from V and 2 bases from J, the junction kept 8 bases outside the gene matches. CDR3 loop: CASSFLGGGPQETQYF. The CDR3 DNA follows: TGTGCCAGCAGCTTTCTGGGCGGGGGGCCTCAAGAGACCCAGTACTTC. Supplemented by reference TRBV7-4 and TRBJ2-5, the full variable domain reads GAGVSQSPRYKVAKRGRDVALRCDSISGHVTLYWYRQTLGQGSEVLTYSQSDAQRDKSGRPSGRFSAERPERSVSTLKIQRTEQGDSAVYLCASSFLGGGPQETQYFGPGTRLLVL.

The J gene is TRBJ2-1, the V gene TRBV7-2; D remains unclear. The CDR3 is 15 amino acids. The germline V gene has CDR1 SGHTA and CDR2 FQGNSA. Trimming left V 5 bases short and J 2 bases short, with 13 bases between. The DNA of the CDR3 is TGTGCCAGCAGCCCTTCGTATGGGGCCTACAATGAGCAGTTCTTC. It specifies CASSPSYGAYNEQFF.

The count of this clonotype is one. The genes are TRBV12-3 or TRBV12-4 and TRBJ1-5, with D perhaps TRBD1 (6 bases). The V end was cut by 5 bases, the J end by 0 bases, with 17 bases between. The CDR3 totals 17 residues. The CDR3 DNA reads TGTGCCAGCAGTACGTCCGGGGAGGGACATAGCAATCAGCCCCAGCATTTT. Translating it yields CASSTSGEGHSNQPQHF.

This clonotype showed up just a few times. CDR3 bases: TGTGCCAGCAGCCCTACGGGAGGACCTAATGAGCAGTTCTTC. This gives the protein CASSPTGGPNEQFF. The rearrangement uses TRBV7-3 and TRBJ2-1; 7 bases are a match to TRBD2. CDR3 size: 14 residues. V shed 5 bases and J 7 bases; nucleotides not matched to a gene: 8. The germline V gene has CDR1 SGHTA and CDR2 FQGTGA.

By share, this clonotype ranks as medium-sized. The chain recombines TRBV7-2 with TRBJ2-1; D remains unclear. Germline lookup yields CDR1 SGHTA and CDR2 FQGNSA. V was trimmed by 5 bases and J by 6 bases, leaving 14 bases between them. The CDR3 loop spans 14 amino acids. Here the CDR3 DNA reads TGTGCCAGCAGCCCTCCCGGCCTGGCCAATGAGCAGTTCTTC. This codes for CASSPPGLANEQFF.

By sample share, this clonotype is medium-sized. The DNA of the CDR3 is TGTGCCAGCAGCTTAGTCGGCAGTATGAACACTGAAGCTTTCTTT. Its protein is CASSLVGSMNTEAFF. This chain links TRBV7-2 with TRBJ1-1; D unresolved. V was trimmed by 1 base and J by 0 bases, leaving 9 bases between them. Germline lookup yields CDR1 SGHTA and CDR2 FQGNSA. The CDR3 loop spans 15 amino acids.

This chain joins TRBV4-3 and TRBJ1-5, with D possibly TRBD1 on 5 matching bases. There are 16 residues in the CDR3. CDR1 is LGHNA and CDR2 is YSLEER in the germline V gene. Trimming shortened V by 1 base and J by 5 bases, and 15 bases separated the two germline ends. CDR3 protein: CASSQGGGMGDQPQHF. In nucleotides, the CDR3 is TGCGCCAGCAGCCAAGGTGGCGGGATGGGGGATCAGCCCCAGCATTTT.

The rearrangement uses TRBV6-1 and TRBJ2-5; 8 bases match TRBD2. Germline trimming cut 7 bases from V and 2 bases from J; bases unmatched to any gene: 6. Germline loops: CDR1 MNHNS, CDR2 SASEGT. This CDR3 has 14 amino acids. The CDR3 DNA is TGTGCCAGCAAGGTTTCGGGGGGGCAAGAGACCCAGTACTTC. It codes for CASKVSGGQETQYF.

The chain has TRBV12-3 or TRBV12-4 and TRBJ2-5, with D possibly being TRBD2 (5 bases). V was trimmed by 6 bases and J by 0 bases, leaving 11 bases between them. This CDR3 has 14 amino acids. CDR3 in DNA: TGTGCCAGCAGCAGGACTCCGTACCAAGAGACCCAGTACTTC. This gives the protein CASSRTPYQETQYF.

The chain uses TRBV7-4 and TRBJ2-1; weak D call: TRBD2 (5 bases). The DNA end is more similar to TRBJ2-7, so the J call may be wrong. Germline-derived CDR1 and CDR2 are SGHVT and SQSDAQ. The CDR3 sequence is 16 residues long. The CDR3: CASSSKRSDSYNEQYF. The CDR3 coding sequence is TGTGCCAGCAGCTCCAAGCGGTCGGACTCCTACAATGAGCAGTACTTC.

This chain links TRBV6-1 with TRBJ2-3; D not certain. The last part of the DNA fits TRBJ2-5 better; the J call may be wrong. CDR3 length equals 12 residues. The germline V gene has CDR1 MNHNS and CDR2 SASEGT. CDR3 bases: TGTGCCAGCACACCTCTCACAGAGACCCAGTACTTC. Translation: CASTPLTETQYF.

V and J are TRBV12-3 or TRBV12-4 and TRBJ2-1, with D possibly TRBD1 on 5 matching bases. CDR3 length: 13 amino acids. Trimming removed 8 bases at V and 10 bases at J, with 18 bases between. CDR3 DNA sequence: TGTGCCAGCTTTTTGGGATTCTCAGGGGAGCAGTTCTTC. Protein: CASFLGFSGEQFF.

The V call is TRBV7-8, the J call TRBJ2-1, with TRBD2 identical over 7 bases. TRBJ2-7 explains the end of the DNA better; the J call may be wrong. CDR3 size: 16 residues. Germline CDR1 SGHVS, CDR2 FQNEAQ. The CDR3 loop reads CASSLAGGPGSYEQYF. CDR3 DNA sequence: TGTGCCAGCAGCTTAGCGGGAGGGCCCGGTTCCTACGAGCAGTACTTC.

V gene TRBV27 combines with J gene TRBJ2-5, with D uncertain. The J call could be wrong; TRBJ2-7 is a better fit for the DNA end. The CDR3 has 11 residues. Germline V gives CDR1 MNHEY, CDR2 SMNVEV (reference sequence). The CDR3 here is CASSSSYEQYF. In nucleotides, the CDR3 is TGTGCCAGCAGTTCCTCTTACGAGCAGTACTTC.

In DNA, the CDR3 is TGTGCCAGCAGGGCGGGACAGGAGGGTGGCGAGCAGTACTTC. As protein: CASRAGQEGGEQYF. The chain joins TRBV12-3 or TRBV12-4 to TRBJ2-1; 8 bases are a match to TRBD1. The J call may be wrong; the DNA end is better matched by TRBJ2-7. The CDR3 has 14 residues.

This clonotype has only a few counts. The chain has TRBV6-1 and TRBJ2-7; the match to TRBD2 covers 8 bases. The CDR3 loop spans 16 amino acids. The V segment lost 0 bases and the J segment 1 base; nucleotides outside the gene matches: 5. Germline V gives CDR1 MNHNS, CDR2 SASEGT. The CDR3 sequence is CASSEAVGLASYEQYF. CDR3 nucleotide sequence: TGTGCCAGCAGTGAAGCGGTCGGACTAGCTTCCTACGAGCAGTACTTC.

This chain connects TRBV7-6 to TRBJ2-2; D is perhaps TRBD1 (6 bases). Germline loops: CDR1 SGHVS, CDR2 FNYEAQ. V lost 5 bases, J lost 1 base, and 17 bases lay in between. The CDR3 is made up of 17 amino acids. CDR3 amino acids: CASSEVPGQLNTGELFF. The CDR3 nucleotides are TGTGCCAGCAGCGAAGTACCGGGACAATTGAACACCGGGGAGCTGTTTTTT.

The chain recombines TRBV6-1 with TRBJ2-1, with D tentatively TRBD1 (5 bases). Germline values: CDR1 MNHNS, CDR2 SASEGT. This CDR3 region has 12 residues. The V and J ends lost 5 bases and 8 bases respectively, with 10 bases between them. The CDR3 nucleotides are TGTGCCAGCAGTCGACAGTGGGATGAGCAGTTCTTC. Encoded protein: CASSRQWDEQFF.

This clonotype was detected a few times. This sequence joins TRBV7-8 and TRBJ2-5, with 9 bases matching TRBD2. V was clipped by 1 base and J by 2 bases; unmatched bases: 5. The CDR3 spans 16 residues. Germline loops: CDR1 SGHVS, CDR2 FQNEAQ. CDR3 in DNA: TGTGCCAGCAGCTTAGAGCTAGCGGGATTACAAGAGACCCAGTACTTC. This codes for CASSLELAGLQETQYF.

This clonotype is medium-sized (0.01 to 0.1%). The chain joins TRBV7-3 to TRBJ2-2; no clear D. Trimming removed 3 bases from V and 4 bases from J, with 3 bases in between. The CDR3 is 12 amino acids. The germline CDR1 and CDR2 sequences are SGHTA and FQGTGA. This CDR3 is CASSFSTGELFF. The CDR3 region has the DNA TGTGCCAGCAGCTTCTCCACCGGGGAGCTGTTTTTT.

The chain has TRBV29-1 and TRBJ2-5, with 9 bases fitting TRBD1. The end of the DNA aligns better with TRBJ2-7, so the J call may be wrong. In germline, CDR1 is SQVTM, CDR2 ANQGSEA. This CDR3 comprises 12 residues. CDR3 sequence (DNA): TGCAGCGCCGGGACAGGGCCCTACGAGCAGTACTTC. It is translated as CSAGTGPYEQYF.

This chain uses TRBV6-6 with TRBJ2-1, with D possibly matching TRBD2 (6 bases). Per the germline V gene, CDR1 is MNHNY and CDR2 is SVGAGI (reference sequence). This CDR3 is 16 amino acids long. Trimming stripped 2 bases from V and 3 bases from J, with 14 bases between. CDR3 coding DNA: TGTGCCAGCAGTTACCACCTTGGGACTCTCTACAATGAGCAGTTCTTC. This sequence encodes CASSYHLGTLYNEQFF.

Only one count was recorded for this clonotype. The chain couples TRBV6-1 to TRBJ2-3, with D possibly TRBD2 on 7 matching bases. CDR1 is MNHNS, CDR2 SASEGT, per germline. This CDR3 comprises 15 residues. Trimming took off 0 bases at V and 6 bases at J, with 13 bases between the two ends. CDR3 residues: CASSEAGGGHDTQYF. The CDR3 bases are TGTGCCAGCAGTGAAGCGGGGGGGGGCCACGATACGCAGTATTTT.

Remarks on this clonotype: This may stem from a read error, because a much larger clone lies one nucleotide away. J is TRBJ2-4 and V is TRBV6-1; D tentatively fits TRBD1 or TRBD2 (5 bases each). The closer fit of TRBJ2-1 to the DNA end suggests the J call may be wrong. The V gene's germline CDR1 is MNHNS and CDR2 SASEGT. CDR3 length: 14 residues. CDR3 residues: CASSEWGRDYEQFF. CDR3 coding DNA: TGTGCCAGCAGTGAATGGGGCAGAGACTACGAGCAGTTCTTC.

This chain uses TRBV27 with TRBJ2-1, with D possibly TRBD1 on 6 matching bases. The CDR3 contains 16 residues. Between the trimmed V and J ends, which lost 8 bases and 2 bases, there was a span of 19 bases. CDR1 is MNHEY, CDR2 SMNVEV, per germline (reference sequence). The CDR3 reads CASQNSRGSTYNEQFF. Here the CDR3 DNA reads TGTGCCAGCCAGAATTCCAGGGGATCGACCTACAATGAGCAGTTCTTC.